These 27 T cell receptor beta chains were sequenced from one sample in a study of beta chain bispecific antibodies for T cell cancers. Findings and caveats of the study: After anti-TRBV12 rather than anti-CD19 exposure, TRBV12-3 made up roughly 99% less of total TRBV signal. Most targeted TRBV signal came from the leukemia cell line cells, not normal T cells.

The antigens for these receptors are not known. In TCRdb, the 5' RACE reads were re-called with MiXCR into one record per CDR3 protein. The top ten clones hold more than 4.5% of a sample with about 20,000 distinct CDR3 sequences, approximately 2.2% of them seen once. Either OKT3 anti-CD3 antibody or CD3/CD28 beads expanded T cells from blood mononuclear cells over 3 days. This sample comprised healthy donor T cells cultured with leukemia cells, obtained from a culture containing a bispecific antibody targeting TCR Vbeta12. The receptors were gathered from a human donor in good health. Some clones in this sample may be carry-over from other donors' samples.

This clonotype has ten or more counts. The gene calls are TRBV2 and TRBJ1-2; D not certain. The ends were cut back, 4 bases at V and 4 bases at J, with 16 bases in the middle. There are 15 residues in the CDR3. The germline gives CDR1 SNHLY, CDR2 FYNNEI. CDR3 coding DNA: TGTGCCAGCAGTGTAGGGCAGGCAGTGTCCTATGGCTACACCTTC. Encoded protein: CASSVGQAVSYGYTF.

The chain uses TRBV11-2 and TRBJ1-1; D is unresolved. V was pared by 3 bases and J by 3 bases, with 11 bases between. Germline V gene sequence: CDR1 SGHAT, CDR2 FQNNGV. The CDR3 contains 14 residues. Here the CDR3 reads CASSFLGTYTEAFF. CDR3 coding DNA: TGTGCCAGCAGCTTCCTAGGAACTTACACTGAAGCTTTCTTT.

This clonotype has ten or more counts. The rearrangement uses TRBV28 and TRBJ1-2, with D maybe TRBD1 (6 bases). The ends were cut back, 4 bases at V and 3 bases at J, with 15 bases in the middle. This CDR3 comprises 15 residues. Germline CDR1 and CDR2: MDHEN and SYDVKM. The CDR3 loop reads CASSSTSTGYYGYTF. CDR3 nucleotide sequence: TGTGCCAGCAGTTCCACCTCTACAGGGTACTATGGCTACACCTTC.

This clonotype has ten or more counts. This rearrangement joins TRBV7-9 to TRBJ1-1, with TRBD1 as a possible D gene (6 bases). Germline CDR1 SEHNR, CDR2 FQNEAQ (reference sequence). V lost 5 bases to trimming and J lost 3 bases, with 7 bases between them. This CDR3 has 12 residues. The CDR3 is CASSPGDTEAFF. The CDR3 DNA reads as TGTGCCAGCAGCCCAGGGGACACTGAAGCTTTCTTT.

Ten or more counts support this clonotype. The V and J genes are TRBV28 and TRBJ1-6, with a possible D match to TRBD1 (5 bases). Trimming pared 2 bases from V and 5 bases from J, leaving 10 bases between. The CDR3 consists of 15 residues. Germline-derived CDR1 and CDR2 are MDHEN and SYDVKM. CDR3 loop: CASSLLGDDNSPLHF. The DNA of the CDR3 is TGTGCCAGCAGTTTACTAGGGGATGATAATTCACCCCTCCACTTT.

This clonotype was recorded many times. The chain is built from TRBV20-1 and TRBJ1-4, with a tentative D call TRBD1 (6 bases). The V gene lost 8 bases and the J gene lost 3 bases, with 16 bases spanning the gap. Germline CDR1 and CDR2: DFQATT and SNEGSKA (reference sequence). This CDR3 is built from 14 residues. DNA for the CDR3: TGCAGTCTTTACGGGGGCTTGGCTAATGAAAAACTGTTTTTT. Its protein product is CSLYGGLANEKLFF.

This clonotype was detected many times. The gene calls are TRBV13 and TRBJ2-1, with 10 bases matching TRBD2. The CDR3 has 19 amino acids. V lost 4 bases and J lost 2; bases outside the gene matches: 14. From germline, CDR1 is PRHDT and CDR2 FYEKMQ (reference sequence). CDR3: CASSSKTIAGGRTYNEQFF. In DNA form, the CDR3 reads TGTGCCAGCAGCTCTAAAACTATAGCGGGGGGCCGGACCTACAATGAGCAGTTCTTC.

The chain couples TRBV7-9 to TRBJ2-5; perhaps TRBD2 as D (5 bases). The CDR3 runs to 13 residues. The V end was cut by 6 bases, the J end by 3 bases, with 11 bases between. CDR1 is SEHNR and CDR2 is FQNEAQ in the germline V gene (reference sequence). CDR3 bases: TGTGCCAGCAGTCTACTAGGAAAAGAGACCCAGTACTTC. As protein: CASSLLGKETQYF.

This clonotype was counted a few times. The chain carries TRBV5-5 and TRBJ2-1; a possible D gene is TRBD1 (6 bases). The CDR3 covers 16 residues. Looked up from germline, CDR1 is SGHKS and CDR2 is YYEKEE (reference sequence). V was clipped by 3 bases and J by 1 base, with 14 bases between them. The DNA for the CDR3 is TGTGCCAGCAGCTGGGGCTTAGGGGGTTCCTACAATGAGCAGTTCTTC. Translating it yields CASSWGLGGSYNEQFF.

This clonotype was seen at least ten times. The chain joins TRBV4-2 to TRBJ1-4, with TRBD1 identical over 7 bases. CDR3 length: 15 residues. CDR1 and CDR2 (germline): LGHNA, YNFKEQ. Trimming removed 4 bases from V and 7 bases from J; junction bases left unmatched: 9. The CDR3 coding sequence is TGTGCCAGCAGCCCCGAGGGGGCGCGGGGTGAAAAACTGTTTTTT. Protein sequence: CASSPEGARGEKLFF.

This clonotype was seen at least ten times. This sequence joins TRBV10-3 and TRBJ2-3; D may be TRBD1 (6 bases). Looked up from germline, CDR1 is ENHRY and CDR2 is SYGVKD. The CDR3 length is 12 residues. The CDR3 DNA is TGTTCAACAGGGCAAAGCACAGATACGCAGTATTTT. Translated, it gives CSTGQSTDTQYF.

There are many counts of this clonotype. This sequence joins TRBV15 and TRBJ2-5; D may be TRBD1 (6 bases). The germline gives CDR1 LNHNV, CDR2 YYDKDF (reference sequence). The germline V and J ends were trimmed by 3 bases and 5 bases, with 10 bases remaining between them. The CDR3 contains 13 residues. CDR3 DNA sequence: TGTGCCACCAGCAGTCAGGGGTGGGAGACCCAGTACTTC. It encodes CATSSQGWETQYF.

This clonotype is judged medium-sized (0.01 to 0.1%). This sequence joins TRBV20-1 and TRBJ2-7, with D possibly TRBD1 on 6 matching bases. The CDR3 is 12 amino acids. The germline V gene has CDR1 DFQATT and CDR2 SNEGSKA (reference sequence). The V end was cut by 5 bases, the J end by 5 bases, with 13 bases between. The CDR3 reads CSAPGDTHEQYF. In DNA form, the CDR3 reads TGCAGTGCTCCCGGGGACACCCACGAGCAGTACTTC.

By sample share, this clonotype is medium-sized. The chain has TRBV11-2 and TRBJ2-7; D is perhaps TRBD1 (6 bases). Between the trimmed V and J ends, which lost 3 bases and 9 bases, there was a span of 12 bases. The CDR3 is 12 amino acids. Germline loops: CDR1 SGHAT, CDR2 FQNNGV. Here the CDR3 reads CASSFGGTGQYF. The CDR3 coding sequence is TGTGCCAGCAGCTTTGGGGGCACCGGGCAGTACTTC.

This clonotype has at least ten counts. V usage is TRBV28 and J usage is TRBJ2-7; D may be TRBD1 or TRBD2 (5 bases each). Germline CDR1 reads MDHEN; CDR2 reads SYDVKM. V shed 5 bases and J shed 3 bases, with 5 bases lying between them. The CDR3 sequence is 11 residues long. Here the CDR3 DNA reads TGTGCCAGCAGTGGGGGCTACGAGCAGTACTTC. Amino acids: CASSGGYEQYF.

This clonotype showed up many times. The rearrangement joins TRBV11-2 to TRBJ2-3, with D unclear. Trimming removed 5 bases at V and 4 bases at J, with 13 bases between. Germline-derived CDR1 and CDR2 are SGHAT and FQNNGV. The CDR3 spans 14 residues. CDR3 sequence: CASSRMILPDTQYF. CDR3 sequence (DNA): TGTGCCAGCAGCCGTATGATCCTGCCAGATACGCAGTATTTT.

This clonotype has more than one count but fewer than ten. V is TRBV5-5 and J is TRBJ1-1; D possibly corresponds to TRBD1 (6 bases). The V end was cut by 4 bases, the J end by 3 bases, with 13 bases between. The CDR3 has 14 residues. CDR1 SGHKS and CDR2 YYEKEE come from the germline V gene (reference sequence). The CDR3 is CASSPRTEYTEAFF. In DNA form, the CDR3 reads TGTGCCAGCAGCCCCCGGACAGAGTACACTGAAGCTTTCTTT. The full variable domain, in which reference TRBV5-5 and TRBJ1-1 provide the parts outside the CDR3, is DAGVTQSPTHLIKTRGQQVTLRCSPISGHKSVSWYQQVLGQGPQFIFQYYEKEERGRGNFPDRFSARQFPNYSSELNVNALLLGDSALYLCASSPRTEYTEAFFGQGTRLTVV.

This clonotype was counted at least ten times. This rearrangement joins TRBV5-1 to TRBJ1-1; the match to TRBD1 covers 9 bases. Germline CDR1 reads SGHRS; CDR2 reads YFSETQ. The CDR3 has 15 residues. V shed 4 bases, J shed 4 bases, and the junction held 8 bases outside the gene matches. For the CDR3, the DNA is TGCGCCAGCAGCCTCGGACAGGGGTCTAGCACTGAAGCTTTCTTT. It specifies CASSLGQGSSTEAFF.

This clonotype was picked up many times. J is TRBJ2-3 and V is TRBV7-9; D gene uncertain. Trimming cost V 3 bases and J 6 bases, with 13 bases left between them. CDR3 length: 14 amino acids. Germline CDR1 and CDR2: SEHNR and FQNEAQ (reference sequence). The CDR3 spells CASSFPSDGDTQYF. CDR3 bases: TGTGCCAGCAGCTTTCCCTCGGACGGGGATACGCAGTATTTT.

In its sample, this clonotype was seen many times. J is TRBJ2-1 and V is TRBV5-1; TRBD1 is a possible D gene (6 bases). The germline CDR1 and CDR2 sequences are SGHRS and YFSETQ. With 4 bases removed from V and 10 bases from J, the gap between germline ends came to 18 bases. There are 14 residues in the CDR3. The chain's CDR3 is CASSPLDSPREQFF. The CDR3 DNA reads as TGCGCCAGCAGCCCTTTGGACAGCCCGCGGGAGCAGTTCTTC.

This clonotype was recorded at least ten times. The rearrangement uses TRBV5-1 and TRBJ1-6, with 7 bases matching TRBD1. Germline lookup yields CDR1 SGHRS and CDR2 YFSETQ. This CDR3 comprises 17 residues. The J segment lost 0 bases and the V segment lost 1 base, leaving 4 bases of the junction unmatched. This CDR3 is CASSLTGDSSYNSPLHF. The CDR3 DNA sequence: TGCGCCAGCAGCTTGACAGGGGACAGCTCCTATAATTCACCCCTCCACTTT.

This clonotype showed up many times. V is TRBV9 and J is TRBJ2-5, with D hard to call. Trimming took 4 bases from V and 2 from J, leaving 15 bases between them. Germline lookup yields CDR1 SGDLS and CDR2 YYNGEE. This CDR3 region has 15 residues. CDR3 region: CASSPMRGIQETQYF. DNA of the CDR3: TGTGCCAGCAGCCCAATGCGAGGTATACAAGAGACCCAGTACTTC.

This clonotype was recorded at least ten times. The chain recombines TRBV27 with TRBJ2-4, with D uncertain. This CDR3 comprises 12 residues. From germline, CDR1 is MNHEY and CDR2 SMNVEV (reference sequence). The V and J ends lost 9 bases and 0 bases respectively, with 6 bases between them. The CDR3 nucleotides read TGTGCCAGTGGGCTAGCCAAAAACATTCAGTACTTC. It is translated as CASGLAKNIQYF.

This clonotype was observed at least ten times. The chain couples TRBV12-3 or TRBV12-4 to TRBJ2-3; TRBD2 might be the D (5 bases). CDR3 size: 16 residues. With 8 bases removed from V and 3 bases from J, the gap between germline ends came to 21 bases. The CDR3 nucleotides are TGTGCCAGCCTATCTACTACGGGGTTGGGGACAGATACGCAGTATTTT. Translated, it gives CASLSTTGLGTDTQYF.

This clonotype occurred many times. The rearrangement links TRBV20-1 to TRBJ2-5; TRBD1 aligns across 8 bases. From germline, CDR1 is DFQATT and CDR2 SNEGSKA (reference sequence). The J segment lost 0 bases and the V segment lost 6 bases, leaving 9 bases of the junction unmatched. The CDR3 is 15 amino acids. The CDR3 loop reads CSAFKDRVYQETQYF. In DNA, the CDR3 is TGCAGTGCCTTCAAGGACAGGGTCTACCAAGAGACCCAGTACTTC.

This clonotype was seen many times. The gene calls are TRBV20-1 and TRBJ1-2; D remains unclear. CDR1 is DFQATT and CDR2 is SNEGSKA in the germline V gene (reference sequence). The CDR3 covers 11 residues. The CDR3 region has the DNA TGCAGCATTACTAGTTCCTCTGGCTACACCTTC. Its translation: CSITSSSGYTF.

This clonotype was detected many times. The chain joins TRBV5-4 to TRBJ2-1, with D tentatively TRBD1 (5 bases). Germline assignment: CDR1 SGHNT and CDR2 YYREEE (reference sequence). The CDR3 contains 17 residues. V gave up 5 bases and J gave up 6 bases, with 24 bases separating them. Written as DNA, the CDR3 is TGTGCCAGCAGACCCTATCCGCGACAGATGAGACGCAATGAGCAGTTCTTC. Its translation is CASRPYPRQMRRNEQFF. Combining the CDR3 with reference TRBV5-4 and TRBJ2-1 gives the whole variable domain ETGVTQSPTHLIKTRGQQVTLRCSSQSGHNTVSWYQQALGQGPQFIFQYYREEENGRGNFPPRFSGLQFPNYSSELNVNALELDDSALYLCASRPYPRQMRRNEQFFGPGTRLTVL.